These T cell receptor beta chains were read from a single sample in a study of CD8 T cells in Susac syndrome. TCRdb itself ran the immunoSEQ multiplex PCR reads through MiXCR, one entry per CDR3 protein. The sample holds about 150,000 distinct CDR3 sequences; approximately 95% are singletons and the top ten take 0.16%. The sample consisted of CD4+ T cells from PBMCs. The receptor source for this set is a human donor with Susac syndrome. Each CDR3 is given with its conserved first and last residue. D genes are given only for firm matches. The size field is filled for only some rows; it gives once, few, many or a size class.

d_gene	j_gene	v_gene	abundance	CDR3nt	CDR3aa
.	TRBJ1-2	TRBV2	.	TGTGCCAGCAGCGGGACTTCCTATGGCTACACCTTC	CASSGTSYGYTF
.	TRBJ2-3	TRBV3-1	.	TGTGCCAGCAGTCAAACCATCTTGGAGGGTACGCAGTATTTT	CASSQTILEGTQYF
.	TRBJ1-2	TRBV5-4	.	TGTGCCAGCAGCCTGACTGGGGGCCGGGGGCCGGGCTATGGCTACACCTTC	CASSLTGGRGPGYGYTF
TRBD1	TRBJ1-5	TRBV7-8	.	TGTGCCAGCAGCGATATAGGAGGCAGGGGGCAGGGGCAGCCCCAGCATTTT	CASSDIGGRGQGQPQHF
.	TRBJ1-5	TRBV19	once	TGTGCCAGTAGTACCCTCCTGGGGCGGAGCAGTGGCAATCAGCCCCAGCATTTT	CASSTLLGRSSGNQPQHF
.	TRBJ2-4	TRBV12-3/TRBV12-4	.	TGTGCCAGCAGTCAAGACAGAGCCAAAAACATTCAGTACTTC	CASSQDRAKNIQYF
.	TRBJ1-6	TRBV11-2	.	TGTGCCAGCACAAACATCGGCGGTTCACCCCTCCACTTT	CASTNIGGSPLHF
.	TRBJ1-5	TRBV19	.	TGTGCCAGTAGCTCTCTCTCACAGGGCGGTCAGCCCCAGCATTTT	CASSSLSQGGQPQHF
.	TRBJ2-7	TRBV20-1	.	TGCAGTGCTGGGGGGGCCTCCTACGAGCAGTACTTC	CSAGGASYEQYF
.	TRBJ1-5	TRBV20-1	.	TGCAGTGCTAACTCGCTGCCAGACAAAGGGCTCAATCAGCCCCAGCATTTT	CSANSLPDKGLNQPQHF
.	TRBJ1-1	TRBV12-3/TRBV12-4	.	TGTGCCAGCAGATACACGAACACTGAAGCTTTCTTT	CASRYTNTEAFF
.	TRBJ2-1	TRBV6-5	.	TGTGTTACCCGAGGCAGGGGAGACAATGAGCAGTTCTTC	CVTRGRGDNEQFF
.	TRBJ2-1	TRBV4-2	.	TGTGCCAGCAGCCAAGGGGCGGGCAGGAGCTCCTACAATGAGCAGTTCTTC	CASSQGAGRSSYNEQFF
.	TRBJ1-2	TRBV15	.	TGTGCCACCAGCAGACCAGGAGGTTCATCTAACTATGGCTACACCTTC	CATSRPGGSSNYGYTF
.	TRBJ2-2	TRBV12-3/TRBV12-4	.	TGTGCCAGCAGTTTGGGCTTAGTGTTCGGGGAGCTGTTTTTT	CASSLGLVFGELFF
TRBD1	TRBJ2-5	TRBV4-2	.	TGTGCCAGCAGCCAAGCCGACCGGGACAGCCAAGAGACCCAGTACTTC	CASSQADRDSQETQYF
.	TRBJ1-2	TRBV29-1	once	TGCAGCGTTGAAGGAAGGGGTGCCTTC	CSVEGRGAF
.	TRBJ1-1	TRBV29-1	.	TGCAGCGCCTACCGAGGGGCGAACACTGAAGCTTTCTTT	CSAYRGANTEAFF
.	TRBJ2-6	TRBV14	.	TGTGCCAGCAGTCGACAGAGTGATTCTGGGGCCAACGTCCTGACTTTC	CASSRQSDSGANVLTF
TRBD1	TRBJ2-1	TRBV6-6	.	TGTGCCAGCAGGGCCGCGGGACAGGGTAACAATGAGCAGTTCTTC	CASRAAGQGNNEQFF
TRBD2	TRBJ2-3	TRBV3-1	.	TGTGCCAGCAGCCAATATAGCGGGGGTAAGGATACGCAGTATTTT	CASSQYSGGKDTQYF
.	TRBJ2-5	TRBV29-1	.	TGCAGCGTTAGGGGAGTCGGGCCGCAAGAGACCCAGTACTTC	CSVRGVGPQETQYF
.	TRBJ1-4	TRBV15	once	TGTGCCACCAGCAGAGACACAGGGTCGGCTGAAAAACTGTTTTTT	CATSRDTGSAEKLFF
TRBD1	TRBJ1-1	TRBV7-9	.	TGTGCCAGCAGCCAAAGGGTTATTGAGGGGGCGCAGTTGAGGACTGAAGCTTTCTTT	CASSQRVIEGAQLRTEAFF
.	TRBJ1-1	TRBV3-1	.	TGTGCCAGCAGCCACCTGAGGACGAAGAACACTGAAGCTTTCTTT	CASSHLRTKNTEAFF
.	TRBJ2-6	TRBV24-1	.	TGTGCCACCAGTGATGGTACCCCTGGGGCCAACGTCCTGACTTTC	CATSDGTPGANVLTF
.	TRBJ2-2	TRBV30	.	TGTGCCTGGAGTGACCCGGGCGGTGGGACCGGGGAGCTGTTTTTT	CAWSDPGGGTGELFF
.	TRBJ2-3	TRBV29-1	.	TGCAGCGTTGGGACCCTCACAGATACGCAGTATTTT	CSVGTLTDTQYF
.	TRBJ1-2	TRBV20-1	.	TGCAGTGCCACCGCCCTTCAGGGCGGCTATGGCTACACCTTC	CSATALQGGYGYTF
.	TRBJ1-6	TRBV2	.	TGTGCCAGCAGTCTGGGGGCTTCACCCCTCCACTTT	CASSLGASPLHF
.	TRBJ1-5	TRBV3-1	.	TGTGCCAGCAGCCAAGATCTGGGGGGCACCAGCAATCAGCCCCAGCATTTT	CASSQDLGGTSNQPQHF
.	TRBJ2-5	TRBV5-4	.	TGTGCCAGCAGCTTGGTAAGGGAGACCCAGTACTTC	CASSLVRETQYF
.	TRBJ2-7	TRBV12-3/TRBV12-4	.	TGTGCCAGCAGACGGACGGAAACCGCCTACGAGCAGTACTTC	CASRRTETAYEQYF
.	TRBJ1-1	TRBV11-2	.	TGTGCCAGCGATCACCGGGAAACTGAAGCTTTCTTT	CASDHRETEAFF
.	TRBJ2-7	TRBV28	.	TGTGCCAGCAGTTTAAGGGTGGTCGGGCAGTACTTC	CASSLRVVGQYF
.	TRBJ1-1	TRBV18	few	TGTGCCAGCTCACCCCTCAGGGAAAACACTGAAGCTTTCTTT	CASSPLRENTEAFF
.	TRBJ2-6	TRBV29-1	.	TGCAGCGTTGTCTGGGCTCCTGGGGCCAACGTCCTGACTTTC	CSVVWAPGANVLTF
.	TRBJ1-4	TRBV10-2	.	TGCGCCAGCAGTGAGGGTGTCCTCGGACTGTTTTTT	CASSEGVLGLFF
.	TRBJ2-6	TRBV9	.	TGTGCCAGCAGCCCCTGGGGGGGGACAGCAACCTCTGGGGCCAACGTCCTGACTTTC	CASSPWGGTATSGANVLTF
TRBD1	TRBJ2-2	TRBV2	.	TGTGCCAGCAAAGGGACAGGAGGGGAGCTGTTTTTT	CASKGTGGELFF
.	TRBJ2-1	TRBV5-1	once	TGCGCCAGCAGCTCAGTAGCCGGCAATGAGCAGTTCTTC	CASSSVAGNEQFF
TRBD2	TRBJ2-4	TRBV5-1	.	TGCGCCAGCAGCATGACTAGCGGGGAGGTGGGCATTCAGTACTTC	CASSMTSGEVGIQYF
TRBD1	TRBJ1-2	TRBV7-2	.	TGTGCCAGCAGCAGACAGGGGACGAGTGGCTACACCTTC	CASSRQGTSGYTF
.	TRBJ2-6	TRBV7-8	few	TGTGCCAGCAGCTTAGGCTCTGGGGCCAACGTCCTGACTTTC	CASSLGSGANVLTF
.	TRBJ2-5	TRBV19	.	TGTGCCAGTAGTATGGGAAGTAAGGGGCCGGAGACCCAGTACTTC	CASSMGSKGPETQYF
TRBD2	TRBJ2-1	TRBV5-1	.	TGCGCCAGCAGCTCTCTAGCGGGGCAGTTCTTC	CASSSLAGQFF
.	TRBJ2-1	TRBV29-1	.	TGCAGCGTTGTAAGGGCCGGTGGACCGGACAATGAGCAGTTCTTC	CSVVRAGGPDNEQFF
TRBD2	TRBJ2-2	TRBV3-1	.	TGTGCCAGCAGGCCGCGGGGGGAACGCGGGGAGCTGTTTTTT	CASRPRGERGELFF
TRBD2	TRBJ2-1	TRBV20-1	.	TGCAGTGCTAGCCCCCCGACTAGCGGGGGATACAATGAGCAGTTCTTC	CSASPPTSGGYNEQFF
TRBD1	TRBJ2-3	TRBV12-3/TRBV12-4	.	TGTGCCAGCAGGAGGGGGCCCACAGATACGCAGTATTTT	CASRRGPTDTQYF
.	TRBJ2-2	TRBV9	few	TGTGCCAGCAGCGTAGGTCCCGGGGAGCTGTTTTTT	CASSVGPGELFF
.	TRBJ2-1	TRBV9	.	TGTGCCAGCAGCGTAGGGTTCAGGGACAATGAGCAGTTCTTC	CASSVGFRDNEQFF
.	TRBJ1-5	TRBV5-1	.	TGCGCCAGCAGCCTCGGACCGGCCGTTGGGCCCCAGCATTTT	CASSLGPAVGPQHF
.	TRBJ2-1	TRBV19	.	TGTGCCAGTAGTATCTGGGTTGGCAATGAGCAGTTCTTC	CASSIWVGNEQFF
TRBD1	TRBJ2-5	TRBV15	.	TGTGCCACCAGCAGAGGCCAGGGGGCGATTCAAGAGACCCAGTACTTC	CATSRGQGAIQETQYF